This T cell receptor (beta chain) was profiled in a study of blood T cell repertoires in COVID-19. Background on the study: PBMCs, B-cell-depleted T cells, or T cells were the source of the cDNA or gDNA that made up the material.

TCRdb keeps only in-frame clones here, not all; method: immunoSEQ multiplex PCR. The sample has 85,000 to 95,000 clones; 72% are singletons. The sample taken for sequencing was peripheral blood. This TCR derives from an elderly woman with acute or convalescent COVID-19.

The CDR3 DNA follows: TGTGCCAGCAGCACAGGGGGATCTTACAATGAGCAGTTCTTC. Translation gives CASSTGGSYNEQFF. This sequence joins TRBV7-3 and TRBJ2-1; TRBD1 matches at 8 bases. CDR3 length: 14 residues. From germline, CDR1 is SGHTA and CDR2 FQGTGA. The junction had 4 bases not matched to a gene; V was cut back by 5 bases and J by 4 bases.